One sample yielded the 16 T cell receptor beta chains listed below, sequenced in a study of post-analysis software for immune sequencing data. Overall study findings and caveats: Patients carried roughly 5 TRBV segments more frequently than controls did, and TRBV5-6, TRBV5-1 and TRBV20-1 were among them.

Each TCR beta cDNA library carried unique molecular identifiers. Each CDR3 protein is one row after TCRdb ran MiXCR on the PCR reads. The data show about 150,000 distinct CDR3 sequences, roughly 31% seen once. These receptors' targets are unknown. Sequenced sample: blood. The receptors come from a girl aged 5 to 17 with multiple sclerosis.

The CDR3 loop reads CASSPSTGVATANTEAFF. The DNA for the CDR3 is TGCGCCAGCAGCCCTTCGACAGGGGTGGCCACAGCGAACACTGAAGCTTTCTTT. The chain joins TRBV4-1 to TRBJ1-1; 8 bases map to TRBD1. The length of the CDR3 is 18 residues. V shed 4 bases, J shed 1 base, and the junction held 14 bases outside the gene matches. Per the germline V gene, CDR1 is MGHRA and CDR2 is YSYEKL.

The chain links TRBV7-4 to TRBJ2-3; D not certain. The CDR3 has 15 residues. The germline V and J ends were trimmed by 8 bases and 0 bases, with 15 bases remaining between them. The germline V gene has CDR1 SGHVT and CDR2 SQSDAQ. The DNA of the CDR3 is TGTGCCAGCCCCCATGGTGCACCTAGCACAGATACGCAGTATTTT. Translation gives CASPHGAPSTDTQYF.

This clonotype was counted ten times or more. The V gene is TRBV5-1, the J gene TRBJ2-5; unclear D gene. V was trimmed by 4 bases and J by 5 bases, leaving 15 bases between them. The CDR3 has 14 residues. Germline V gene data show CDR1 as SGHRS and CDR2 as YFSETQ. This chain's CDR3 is CASSIAQPRETQYF. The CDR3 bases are TGCGCCAGCAGCATTGCGCAACCCCGGGAGACCCAGTACTTC.

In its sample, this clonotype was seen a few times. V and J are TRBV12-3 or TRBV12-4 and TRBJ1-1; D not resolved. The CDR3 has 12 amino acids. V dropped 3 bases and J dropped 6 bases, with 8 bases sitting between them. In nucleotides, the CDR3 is TGTGCCAGCAGTTTTCCCGGGGCTGAAGCTTTCTTT. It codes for CASSFPGAEAFF.

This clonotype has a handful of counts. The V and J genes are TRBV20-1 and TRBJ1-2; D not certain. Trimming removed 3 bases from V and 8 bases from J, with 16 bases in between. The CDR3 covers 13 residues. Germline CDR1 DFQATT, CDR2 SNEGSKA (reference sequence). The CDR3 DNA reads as TGCAGTGCTAGTTTAGAGGGCATGGGCGGCTACACCTTC. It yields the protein CSASLEGMGGYTF.

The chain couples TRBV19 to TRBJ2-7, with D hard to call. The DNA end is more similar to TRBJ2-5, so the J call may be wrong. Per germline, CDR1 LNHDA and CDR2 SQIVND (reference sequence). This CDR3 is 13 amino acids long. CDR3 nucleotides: TGTGCCAGTAGTATCGACTCCCGCGAGACCCAGTACTTC. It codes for CASSIDSRETQYF.

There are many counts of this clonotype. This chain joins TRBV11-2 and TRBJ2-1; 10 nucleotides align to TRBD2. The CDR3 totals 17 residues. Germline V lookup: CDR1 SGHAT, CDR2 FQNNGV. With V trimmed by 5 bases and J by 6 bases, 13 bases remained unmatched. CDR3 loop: CASSHRYLASGGNEQFF. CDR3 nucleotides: TGTGCCAGCAGCCACCGATATCTGGCTAGCGGGGGCAATGAGCAGTTCTTC.

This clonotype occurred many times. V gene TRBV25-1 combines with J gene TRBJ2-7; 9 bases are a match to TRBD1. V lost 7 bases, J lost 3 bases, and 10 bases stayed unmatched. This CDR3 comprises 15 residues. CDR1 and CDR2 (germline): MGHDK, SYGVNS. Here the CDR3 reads CASTTTGTGNYEQYF. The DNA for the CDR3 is TGTGCCAGCACTACCACCGGGACAGGGAACTACGAGCAGTACTTC.

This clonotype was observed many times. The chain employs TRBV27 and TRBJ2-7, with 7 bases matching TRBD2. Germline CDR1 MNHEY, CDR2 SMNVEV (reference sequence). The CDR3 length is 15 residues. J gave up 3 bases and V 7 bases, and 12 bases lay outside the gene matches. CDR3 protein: CASTPRGLWDYEQYF. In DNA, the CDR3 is TGTGCCAGCACCCCTCGGGGACTATGGGACTACGAGCAGTACTTC.

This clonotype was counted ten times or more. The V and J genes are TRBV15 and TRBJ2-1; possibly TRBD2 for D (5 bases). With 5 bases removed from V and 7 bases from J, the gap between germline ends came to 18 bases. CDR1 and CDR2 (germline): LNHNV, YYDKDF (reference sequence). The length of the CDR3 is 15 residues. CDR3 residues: CATSPMWEPRNEQFF. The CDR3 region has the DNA TGTGCCACCAGCCCTATGTGGGAGCCGAGGAATGAGCAGTTCTTC.

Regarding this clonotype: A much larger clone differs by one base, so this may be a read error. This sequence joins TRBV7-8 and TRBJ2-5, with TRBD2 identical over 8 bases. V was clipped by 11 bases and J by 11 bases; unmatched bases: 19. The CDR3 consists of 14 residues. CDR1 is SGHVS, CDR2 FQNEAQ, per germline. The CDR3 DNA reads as TGTGCCTCGGACGAACGGGAGGGAAGCTACAAGCAGTACTTC. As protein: CASDEREGSYKQYF.

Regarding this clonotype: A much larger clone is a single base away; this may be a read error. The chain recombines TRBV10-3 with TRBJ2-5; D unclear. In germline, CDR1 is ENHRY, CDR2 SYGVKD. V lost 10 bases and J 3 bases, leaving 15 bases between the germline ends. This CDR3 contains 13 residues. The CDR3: CATVSPEKETQYF. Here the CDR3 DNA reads TGTGCCACTGTCTCCCCCGAGAAAGAGACCCAGTACTTC.

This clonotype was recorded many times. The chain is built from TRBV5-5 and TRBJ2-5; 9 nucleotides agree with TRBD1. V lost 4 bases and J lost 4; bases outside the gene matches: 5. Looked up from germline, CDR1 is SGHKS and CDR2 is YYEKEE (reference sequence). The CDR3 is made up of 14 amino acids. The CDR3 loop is CASSVEDRGETQYF. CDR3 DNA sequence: TGTGCCAGCAGCGTGGAGGACAGGGGAGAGACCCAGTACTTC.

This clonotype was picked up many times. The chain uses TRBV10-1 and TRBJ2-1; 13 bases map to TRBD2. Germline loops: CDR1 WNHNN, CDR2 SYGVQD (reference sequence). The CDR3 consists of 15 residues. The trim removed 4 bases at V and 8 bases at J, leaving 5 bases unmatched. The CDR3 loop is CASSGTSGSKYEQFF. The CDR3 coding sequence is TGCGCCAGCAGTGGGACTAGCGGGAGTAAGTATGAGCAGTTCTTC.

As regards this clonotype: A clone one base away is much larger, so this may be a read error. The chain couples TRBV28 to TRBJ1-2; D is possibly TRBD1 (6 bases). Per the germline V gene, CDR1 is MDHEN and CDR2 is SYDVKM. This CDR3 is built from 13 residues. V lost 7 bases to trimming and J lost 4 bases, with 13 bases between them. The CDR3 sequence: CASTVGGVYGYTF. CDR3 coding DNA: TGTGCCAGCACCGTAGGGGGAGTCTATGGCTACACCTTC.

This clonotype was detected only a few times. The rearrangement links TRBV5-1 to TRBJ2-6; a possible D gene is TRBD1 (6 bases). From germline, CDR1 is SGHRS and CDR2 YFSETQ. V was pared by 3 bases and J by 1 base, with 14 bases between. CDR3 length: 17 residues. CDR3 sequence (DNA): TGCGCCAGCAGCTCCAGGGGCCGTGTTTCTGGGGCCAACGTCCTGACTTTC. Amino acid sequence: CASSSRGRVSGANVLTF.